The 14 T cell receptor beta chains presented below share a single source sample, sequenced in a study of T cell responses to AZD1222 COVID-19 vaccine. The protocol was immunoSEQ multiplex PCR, while the TCRdb copy is restricted to in-frame clones and leaves out a portion. The sample comprises about 64,000 clones, 80% of which are singletons, and about 14% rests with the top ten. The sequencing used peripheral blood, collected 28 days after the second AZD1222 dose. The receptor source for this set is an adult who received the AZD1222 COVID-19 vaccine.

This sequence joins TRBV6-2 or TRBV6-3 and TRBJ2-1; TRBD2 matches 9 bases. The CDR3 runs 16 residues. V shed 2 bases and J 0 bases; nucleotides not matched to a gene: 2. CDR1 MNHEY and CDR2 SVGEGT come from the germline V gene. CDR3 nucleotide sequence: TGTGCCAGCAGTTACACGCGGGGGGGCTCCTACAATGAGCAGTTCTTC. Residues: CASSYTRGGSYNEQFF.

V is TRBV7-9 and J is TRBJ2-7, with 10 bases lining up with TRBD2. CDR1 is SEHNR and CDR2 is FQNEAQ in the germline V gene (reference sequence). The V and J ends lost 2 bases and 6 bases, in that order; junction bases with no gene match: 4. This CDR3 region has 14 residues. The CDR3 sequence: CASSLSLAGAEQYF. The DNA for the CDR3 is TGTGCCAGCAGCTTATCCCTAGCGGGGGCCGAGCAGTACTTC.

This clone occurred once. The V gene is TRBV9, the J gene TRBJ1-5; D is unresolved. The V gene's germline CDR1 is SGDLS and CDR2 YYNGEE. The CDR3 spans 15 residues. With 3 bases removed from V and 7 bases from J, the gap between germline ends came to 17 bases. The CDR3 region has the DNA TGTGCCAGCAGCGCAGGATCCCTGGTCGGCCAGCCCCAGCATTTT. Its protein is CASSAGSLVGQPQHF.

V and J are TRBV4-1 and TRBJ1-5, with a weak D call TRBD1 (5 bases). The V end lost 4 bases, the J end lost 6 bases, and 16 bases lay between the germline ends. The CDR3 is 15 amino acids. In germline, CDR1 is MGHRA, CDR2 YSYEKL. The CDR3 is CASSLEVGAGQPQHF. The CDR3 DNA follows: TGCGCCAGCAGCCTAGAGGTCGGGGCAGGTCAGCCCCAGCATTTT.

The chain carries TRBV3-1 (or the pseudogene TRBV3-2) and TRBJ1-1; 7 bases match TRBD1. Germline V gene lookup returns CDR1 LGHDT and CDR2 YNNKEL (reference sequence). The CDR3 consists of 15 residues. J lost 2 bases, V lost 2 bases, and 5 bases had no gene match. The CDR3 loop reads CASSQSGGGNTEAFF. The CDR3, as DNA: TGTGCCAGCAGCCAATCAGGGGGGGGAAACACTGAAGCTTTCTTT.

The V and J genes are TRBV29-1 and TRBJ1-1; TRBD1 matches at 7 bases. Germline V lookup: CDR1 SQVTM, CDR2 ANQGSEA. V shed 5 bases and J 7 bases; nucleotides not matched to a gene: 10. The CDR3 contains 13 residues. CDR3 nucleotides: TGCAGCGTTTTTGAGAACAACAGGGGTGAAGCTTTCTTT. Translated: CSVFENNRGEAFF.

This sequence joins TRBV2 and TRBJ2-3, with TRBD2 as a possible D gene (5 bases). Germline V CDR1 and CDR2: SNHLY, FYNNEI. V was shortened by 8 bases and J by 5 bases, with 17 bases between the two germline ends. The CDR3 extends over 14 amino acids. The CDR3 here is CASGRLLTIDTQYF. The CDR3 region has the DNA TGTGCCAGCGGAAGACTACTGACAATAGATACGCAGTATTTT.

This sequence joins TRBV19 and TRBJ2-3; 8 bases line up with TRBD2. The CDR3 consists of 15 residues. V lost 0 bases and J lost 9; bases outside the gene matches: 8. Germline V CDR1 and CDR2: LNHDA, SQIVND (reference sequence). The CDR3 coding sequence is TGTGCCAGTAGTATAGATACGGGGACTAGGGAAACGCAGTATTTT. Protein product: CASSIDTGTRETQYF.

The chain combines TRBV3-1 (or the pseudogene TRBV3-2) with TRBJ1-4, with 7 positions matching TRBD1. The length of the CDR3 is 16 residues. V trimming: 5 bases; J trimming: 8 bases; junction bases outside the gene matches: 14. Germline V gene data show CDR1 as LGHDT and CDR2 as YNNKEL (reference sequence). Here the CDR3 reads CASSYVRGGAEEKLFF. In DNA, the CDR3 is TGTGCCAGCAGCTACGTTCGAGGGGGCGCGGAAGAAAAACTGTTTTTT.

The chain carries TRBV11-2 and TRBJ2-1; 7 bases match TRBD1. The CDR3 is 15 amino acids. Losses at the gene ends were 11 bases for V and 1 base for J; bases not matched to a gene: 11. Germline-derived CDR1 and CDR2 are SGHAT and FQNNGV. The CDR3 is CAVQRGRGSYNEQFF. Here the CDR3 DNA reads TGTGCCGTACAAAGGGGGCGAGGGTCCTACAATGAGCAGTTCTTC.

The chain uses TRBV3-1 (or the pseudogene TRBV3-2) and TRBJ2-5; D not certain. CDR1 is LGHDT, CDR2 YNNKEL, per germline (reference sequence). Trimming removed 1 base at V and 2 bases at J, with 20 bases between. This CDR3 has 18 amino acids. The CDR3 DNA is TGTGCCAGCAGCCAAGGAAGGGTTCGACCTTTCCTTCAAGAGACCCAGTACTTC. Protein product: CASSQGRVRPFLQETQYF.

The V gene is TRBV4-1, the J gene TRBJ2-7; tentatively, D is TRBD1 (5 bases). Trimming stripped 1 base from V and 4 bases from J, with 14 bases between. Germline-derived CDR1 and CDR2 are MGHRA and YSYEKL. The CDR3 totals 15 residues. Here the CDR3 DNA reads TGCGCCAGCAGCCAAGGAACAGGTTTACTATACGAGCAGTACTTC. It translates to CASSQGTGLLYEQYF.

The chain joins TRBV19 to TRBJ1-1; 7 bases agree with TRBD1. The trim removed 6 bases at V and 1 base at J, leaving 11 bases unmatched. This CDR3 contains 16 residues. Germline values: CDR1 LNHDA, CDR2 SQIVND (reference sequence). This CDR3 reads CASSKTSQGKNTEAFF. Here the CDR3 DNA reads TGTGCCAGTAGCAAAACCTCACAGGGGAAGAACACTGAAGCTTTCTTT. Based on the CDR3 plus reference TRBV19 and TRBJ1-1, the full variable domain is DGGITQSPKYLFRKEGQNVTLSCEQNLNHDAMYWYRQDPGQGLRLIYYSQIVNDFQKGDIAEGYSVSREKKESFPLTVTSAQKNPTAFYLCASSKTSQGKNTEAFFGQGTRLTVV.

V gene TRBV6-1 combines with J gene TRBJ2-3; TRBD2 aligns across 7 bases. The V gene end was trimmed by 1 base and the J gene end by 0 bases; junction bases not matched to a gene: 4. Germline CDR1 MNHNS, CDR2 SASEGT. There are 16 residues in the CDR3. This CDR3 reads CASSEGVGGSTDTQYF. The DNA of the CDR3 is TGTGCCAGCAGTGAAGGGGTCGGGGGGAGCACAGATACGCAGTATTTT.